This T cell receptor beta chain emerged from a study of T cell responses to AZD1222 COVID-19 vaccine. Data came from immunoSEQ multiplex PCR; TCRdb stores just in-frame clones and leaves some out. The sample holds about 40,000 clones, approximately 88% seen once. Study outcomes and limitations: Donors skewed white British and female; clonal diversity was possibly underestimated. Sampled repertoires all dated from after the peak T cell response. Nearly half of spike-specific TCRs reportedly target variant regions that are unmutated in the B.1.351 and B.1.1.7 variants.

Worth noting for this clone: Its target is unknown.

This specimen was peripheral blood, taken 28 days after the second AZD1222 dose. The TCR sequence derives from an adult who received the AZD1222 COVID-19 vaccine.

As DNA, the CDR3 is TGTGCCAGCAGCTCGAGAGGCTCTGAAGCTTTCTTT. Translation gives CASSSRGSEAFF. The gene calls are TRBV11-1 and TRBJ1-1; unclear D gene. Germline assignment: CDR1 SGHAT and CDR2 FQDESV (reference sequence). V gave up 4 bases and J gave up 6 bases, with 9 bases separating them. This CDR3 spans 12 amino acids.